This TCR beta chain was profiled in a study of cytomegalovirus exposure and HLA in healthy donors. Overall study findings and caveats: Later work showed greater clonal expansion in HLA-associated TCR beta chains than in equally common others.

CDR3 length equals 16 residues. Trimming stripped 1 base from V and 2 bases from J, with 14 bases between. CDR1 is SGHTA and CDR2 is FQGNSA in the germline V gene. Vbeta (60) and Jbeta (13) primers were used in the PCR. Profiling relied on immunoSEQ multiplex PCR, and the TCRdb table lists in-frame clones only, not all of them. Of over 150,000 clones listed, 70% to 85% were seen once; the top ten hold 2.1%. As regards this clone: Its antigen remains unknown.

The sample taken for sequencing was PBMCs. The receptor was derived from a man aged 25-40 years in good health and CMV-seronegative. The V call is TRBV7-2, the J call TRBJ1-2, with D tentatively TRBD1 (5 bases). The CDR3 DNA is TGTGCCAGCAGCTTAGTTTACAGGACCCGAAACTATGGCTACACCTTC. Its protein is CASSLVYRTRNYGYTF.